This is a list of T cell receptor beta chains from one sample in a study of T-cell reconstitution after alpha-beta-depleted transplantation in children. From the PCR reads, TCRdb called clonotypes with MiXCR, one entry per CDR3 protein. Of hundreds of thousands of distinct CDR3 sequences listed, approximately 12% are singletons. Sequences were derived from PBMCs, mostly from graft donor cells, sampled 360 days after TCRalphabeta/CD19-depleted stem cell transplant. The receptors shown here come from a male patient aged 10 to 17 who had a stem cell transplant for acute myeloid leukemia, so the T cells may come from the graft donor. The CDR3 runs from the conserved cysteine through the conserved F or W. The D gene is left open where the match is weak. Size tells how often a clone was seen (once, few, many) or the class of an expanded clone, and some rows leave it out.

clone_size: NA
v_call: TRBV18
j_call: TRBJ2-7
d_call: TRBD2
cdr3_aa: CASSPYGLAGSGEQYF
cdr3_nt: TGTGCCAGCTCACCCTACGGACTAGCGGGATCGGGCGAGCAGTACTTC

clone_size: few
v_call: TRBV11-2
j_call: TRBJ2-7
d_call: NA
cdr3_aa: CASSLLGTRSYEQYF
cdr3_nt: TGTGCCAGCAGCTTACTGGGGACCCGTTCCTACGAGCAGTACTTC

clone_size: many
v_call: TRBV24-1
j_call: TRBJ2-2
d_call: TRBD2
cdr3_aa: CATSKRERNTGELFF
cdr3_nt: TGTGCCACCAGCAAGCGGGAGCGTAACACCGGGGAGCTGTTTTTT

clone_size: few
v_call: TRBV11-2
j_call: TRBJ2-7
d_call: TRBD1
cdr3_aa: CASSPGLGQELYEQYF
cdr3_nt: TGTGCCAGCAGCCCGGGATTGGGACAGGAATTATACGAGCAGTACTTC

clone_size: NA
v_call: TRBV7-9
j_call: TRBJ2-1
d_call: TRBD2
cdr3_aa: CASSLGLAGRDEQFF
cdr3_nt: TGTGCCAGCAGCTTAGGACTAGCGGGACGGGATGAGCAGTTCTTC

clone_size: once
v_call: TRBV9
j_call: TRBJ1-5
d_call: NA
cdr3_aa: CASSVGVGNQPQHF
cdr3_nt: TGTGCCAGCAGCGTGGGCGTCGGGAATCAGCCCCAGCATTTT

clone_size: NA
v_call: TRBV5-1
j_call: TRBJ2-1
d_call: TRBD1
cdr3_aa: CASSLGWDSQFF
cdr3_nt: TGCGCCAGCAGCCTGGGGTGGGACAGTCAGTTCTTC

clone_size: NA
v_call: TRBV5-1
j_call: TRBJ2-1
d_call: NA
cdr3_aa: CASIQPLNNEQFF
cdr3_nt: TGCGCCAGCATACAGCCCTTGAACAATGAGCAGTTCTTC

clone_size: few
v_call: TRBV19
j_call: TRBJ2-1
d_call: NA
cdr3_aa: CASRVSGFSYNEQFF
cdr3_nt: TGTGCCAGTAGGGTTAGCGGATTCTCCTACAATGAGCAGTTCTTC

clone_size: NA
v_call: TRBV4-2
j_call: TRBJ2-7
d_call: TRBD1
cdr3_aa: CASSQDPGQDYEQYF
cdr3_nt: TGTGCCAGCAGCCAAGATCCGGGACAGGACTACGAGCAGTACTTC

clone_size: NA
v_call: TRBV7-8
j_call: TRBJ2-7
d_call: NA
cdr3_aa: CASSSRSEPGLGGQYF
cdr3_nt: TGTGCCAGCAGCTCCCGCTCGGAGCCCGGCCTGGGTGGGCAGTACTTC

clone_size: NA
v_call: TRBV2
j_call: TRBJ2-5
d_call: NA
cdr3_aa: CASENLGQETQYF
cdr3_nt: TGTGCCAGCGAAAATCTGGGGCAAGAGACCCAGTACTTC